Following are 8 T cell receptor beta chains from one sample sequenced in a study of T cells after yellow fever vaccination. TCRdb passed the 5' RACE reads through MiXCR, listing each CDR3 protein once. The sample lists approximately 600,000 distinct CDR3 sequences; roughly an eighth were seen once. The source was PBMCs, collected on the day of the yellow fever booster vaccination. The receptors were sampled from a young man who received the YFV17D yellow fever vaccine.

On this clonotype: A junction boundary mismatches the germline segment, possibly from a read error. The chain couples TRBV20-1 to TRBJ2-1; maybe TRBD2 (5 bases). This CDR3 comprises 16 residues. The germline V gene has CDR1 DFQATT and CDR2 SNEGSKA (reference sequence). CDR3 sequence: CCARVSSSSSYNEQFF. The DNA of the CDR3 is TGCTGTGCTAGAGTTTCTAGCAGTAGCTCCTACAATGAGCAGTTCTTC.

This sequence joins TRBV29-1 and TRBJ2-7, with TRBD1 matching 10 bases. V gave up 7 bases and J gave up 4 bases; unmatched junction bases: 7. The germline V gene encodes CDR1 SQVTM and CDR2 ANQGSEA. This CDR3 comprises 13 residues. The CDR3 DNA sequence: TGCAGCGCCGGGACAGGGGTATTTTACGAGCAGTACTTC. Amino acid sequence: CSAGTGVFYEQYF.

The rearrangement uses TRBV28 and TRBJ2-2; 7 bases map to TRBD2. The CDR3 extends over 17 amino acids. Trimming removed 6 bases from V and 4 bases from J; junction bases left unmatched: 14. Germline V gene lookup returns CDR1 MDHEN and CDR2 SYDVKM. The chain's CDR3 is CASRPTRGGRITGELFF. CDR3 nucleotide sequence: TGTGCCAGCAGACCCACGAGGGGAGGGAGAATCACCGGGGAGCTGTTTTTT.

This clonotype has only a few counts. The rearrangement links TRBV4-3 to TRBJ2-3, with a possible D match to TRBD2 (6 bases). CDR1 LGHNA and CDR2 YSLEER come from the germline V gene. V lost 4 bases to trimming and J lost 4 bases, with 9 bases between them. The CDR3 runs to 13 residues. The DNA for the CDR3 is TGCGCCAGCAGCCGGGGGACTTCAGATACGCAGTATTTT. Its protein product is CASSRGTSDTQYF.

The chain carries TRBV2 and TRBJ2-3; TRBD2 agrees at 11 bases. The CDR3 consists of 15 residues. Germline V gives CDR1 SNHLY, CDR2 FYNNEI. V gave up 7 bases and J gave up 5 bases; unmatched junction bases: 8. CDR3 DNA: TGTGCCAGCAAGCAACTAGCGGGAGAAGGAGATACGCAGTATTTT. It yields the protein CASKQLAGEGDTQYF.

This clonotype was counted many times. This chain uses TRBV27 with TRBJ2-7; D is undetermined. This CDR3 is built from 13 residues. V gave up 3 bases and J gave up 6 bases, with 12 bases separating them. Per the germline V gene, CDR1 is MNHEY and CDR2 is SMNVEV (reference sequence). The CDR3 DNA sequence: TGTGCCAGCAGTTTCTCACCCTTGAGCGAGCAGTACTTC. This translates into CASSFSPLSEQYF.

This sequence joins TRBV7-8 and TRBJ2-5; 12 bases are shared with TRBD2. Germline V gives CDR1 SGHVS, CDR2 FQNEAQ. Germline trimming cut 5 bases from V and 5 bases from J; bases unmatched to any gene: 9. This CDR3 region has 16 residues. This CDR3 reads CASSPRGLAGRETQYF. Here the CDR3 DNA reads TGTGCCAGCAGCCCGCGCGGACTAGCGGGAAGGGAGACCCAGTACTTC.

V is TRBV4-3 and J is TRBJ2-7; D unclear. The CDR3 is 14 amino acids. The V end lost 1 base, the J end lost 2 bases, and 9 bases lay between the germline ends. Germline assignment: CDR1 LGHNA and CDR2 YSLEER. CDR3 loop: CASSQGQDTYEQYF. CDR3 in DNA: TGCGCCAGCAGCCAAGGGCAGGATACCTACGAGCAGTACTTC.